These 11 T cell receptor beta chains share one sample of origin, sequenced in a study of blood T cell repertoires in COVID-19. Generated by immunoSEQ multiplex PCR, the TCRdb table keeps only in-frame clones and is missing some. This table holds a few hundred thousand clones, roughly nine tenths found once. Sequencing input: PBMCs or T cells enriched from blood (not recorded which). The receptors were sampled from a man younger than 35 who had recovered from COVID-19.

The chain combines TRBV28 with TRBJ2-2, with 11 bases identical to TRBD1. V gave up 2 bases and J gave up 6 bases; unmatched junction bases: 5. This CDR3 comprises 16 residues. Germline V gene lookup returns CDR1 MDHEN and CDR2 SYDVKM. The CDR3 DNA reads as TGTGCCAGCAGTTTAAGGACAGGGGGCGCGGCCGGGGAGCTGTTTTTT. Translating it yields CASSLRTGGAAGELFF.

The chain combines TRBV5-6 with TRBJ2-5; TRBD2 is a possible D gene (5 bases). V lost 8 bases and J lost 1, with 12 bases in between. The CDR3 contains 13 residues. Germline assignment: CDR1 SGHDT and CDR2 YYEEEE. The CDR3 region is CASFKRIQETQYF. In DNA form, the CDR3 reads TGTGCCAGTTTTAAGCGGATCCAAGAGACCCAGTACTTC.

This chain links TRBV7-9 with TRBJ2-7; D gene unclear. CDR3 length equals 15 residues. From germline, CDR1 is SEHNR and CDR2 FQNEAQ (reference sequence). V was trimmed by 5 bases and J by 1 base, leaving 15 bases between them. CDR3 sequence: CASSPSHDISYEQYF. CDR3 in DNA: TGTGCCAGCAGCCCTTCCCACGACATATCCTACGAGCAGTACTTC.

The rearrangement uses TRBV10-3 and TRBJ2-2; perhaps TRBD2 as D (5 bases). The CDR3 spans 13 residues. Germline V CDR1 and CDR2: ENHRY, SYGVKD. V was clipped by 4 bases and J by 6 bases, with 9 bases between them. CDR3 amino acids: CAISGTLAGELFF. The CDR3 region has the DNA TGTGCCATCAGTGGGACTCTCGCCGGGGAGCTGTTTTTT.

This clone showed up just a few times. This chain connects TRBV29-1 to TRBJ1-1, with D unresolved. The CDR3 has 11 residues. Trimming pared 3 bases from V and 0 bases from J, leaving 2 bases between. Germline V gene sequence: CDR1 SQVTM, CDR2 ANQGSEA. The CDR3 nucleotides are TGCAGCGTTGACGTGAACACTGAAGCTTTCTTT. It codes for CSVDVNTEAFF.

The V and J genes are TRBV6-5 and TRBJ1-4; 9 bases line up with TRBD1. V lost 6 bases, J lost 5 bases, and 4 bases stayed unmatched. This CDR3 has 14 residues. Germline V lookup: CDR1 MNHEY, CDR2 SVGAGI. This CDR3 reads CASSGTGSNEKLFF. DNA of the CDR3: TGTGCCAGCAGCGGGACAGGGAGCAATGAAAAACTGTTTTTT.

This chain joins TRBV5-1 and TRBJ1-6; the match to TRBD1 covers 7 bases. The CDR3 runs 17 residues. V lost 0 bases and J lost 3; bases outside the gene matches: 6. CDR1 and CDR2 from the germline V gene are SGHRS and YFSETQ. The CDR3 nucleotides read TGCGCCAGCAGCTTGGCCGGGGCAGGGGGCTATAATTCACCCCTCCACTTT. Its protein product is CASSLAGAGGYNSPLHF.

This clone is a singleton in its sample. The chain links TRBV6-5 to TRBJ1-1; D is possibly TRBD1 (6 bases). The germline V gene has CDR1 MNHEY and CDR2 SVGAGI. This CDR3 comprises 13 residues. V was clipped by 8 bases and J by 6 bases, with 16 bases between them. This CDR3 is CASSPRQVAEAFF. As DNA, the CDR3 is TGTGCCAGCTCCCCCCGACAGGTAGCTGAAGCTTTCTTT.

The chain carries TRBV23-1 and TRBJ2-5, with D perhaps TRBD2 (5 bases). TRBV23-1 is an ORF; its function is uncertain. Deletions cut 3 bases from V and 9 bases from J, with 11 bases between. The CDR3 sequence is 12 residues long. The CDR3 nucleotides are TGCGCCAGCAGTCAGGCAATGGAGGCCCAGTACTTC. Its protein product is CASSQAMEAQYF.

The rearrangement links TRBV4-2 to TRBJ1-2; 7 bases are shared with TRBD1. The length of the CDR3 is 15 residues. Germline V gene sequence: CDR1 LGHNA, CDR2 YNFKEQ. Germline trimming cut 4 bases from V and 4 bases from J; bases unmatched to any gene: 9. The CDR3, as DNA: TGTGCCAGCAGCCCAGACAGGGACAGTCCCTATGGCTACACCTTC. This encodes CASSPDRDSPYGYTF.

V usage is TRBV5-5 and J usage is TRBJ1-4; D possibly corresponds to TRBD1 (5 bases). The length of the CDR3 is 16 residues. Germline CDR1 and CDR2: SGHKS and YYEKEE (reference sequence). With 5 bases removed from V and 1 base from J, the gap between germline ends came to 15 bases. The CDR3: CASRPTALGTNEKLFF. The CDR3 region has the DNA TGTGCCAGCAGACCGACAGCTCTCGGAACTAATGAAAAACTGTTTTTT.